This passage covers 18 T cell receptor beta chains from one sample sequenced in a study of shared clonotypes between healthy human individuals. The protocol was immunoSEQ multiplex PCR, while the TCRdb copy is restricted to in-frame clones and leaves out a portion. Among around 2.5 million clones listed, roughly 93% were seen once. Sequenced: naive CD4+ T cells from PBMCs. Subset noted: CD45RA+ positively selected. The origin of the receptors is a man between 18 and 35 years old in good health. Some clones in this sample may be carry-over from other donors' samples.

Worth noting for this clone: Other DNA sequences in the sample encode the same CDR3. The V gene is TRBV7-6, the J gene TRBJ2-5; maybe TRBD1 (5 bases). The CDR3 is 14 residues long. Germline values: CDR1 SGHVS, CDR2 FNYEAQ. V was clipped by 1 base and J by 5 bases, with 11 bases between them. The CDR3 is CASSLGGPRETQYF. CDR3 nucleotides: TGTGCCAGCAGCTTAGGGGGCCCCCGGGAGACCCAGTACTTC. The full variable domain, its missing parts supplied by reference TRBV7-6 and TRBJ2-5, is GAGVSQSPRYKVTKRGQDVALRCDPISGHVSLYWYRQALGQGPEFLTYFNYEAQQDKSGLPNDRFSAERPEGSISTLTIQRTEQRDSAMYRCASSLGGPRETQYFGPGTRLLVL.

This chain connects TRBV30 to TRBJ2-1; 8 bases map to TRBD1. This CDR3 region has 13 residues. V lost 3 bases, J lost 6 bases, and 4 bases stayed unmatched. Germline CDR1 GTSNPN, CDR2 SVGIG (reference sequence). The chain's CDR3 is CAWRLTGGNEQFF. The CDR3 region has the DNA TGTGCCTGGAGGTTAACAGGGGGCAATGAGCAGTTCTTC. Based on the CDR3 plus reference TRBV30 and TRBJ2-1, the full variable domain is SQTIHQWPATLVQPVGSPLSLECTVEGTSNPNLYWYRQAAGRGLQLLFYSVGIGQISSEVPQNLSASRPQDRQFILSSKKLLLSDSGFYLCAWRLTGGNEQFFGPGTRLTVL.

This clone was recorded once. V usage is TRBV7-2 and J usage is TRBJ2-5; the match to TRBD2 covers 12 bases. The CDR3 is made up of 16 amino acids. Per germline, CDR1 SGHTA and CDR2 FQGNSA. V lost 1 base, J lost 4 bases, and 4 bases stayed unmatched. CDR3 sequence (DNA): TGTGCCAGCAGCTTAGAACCGGGACTAGCGGGAGAGACCCAGTACTTC. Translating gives CASSLEPGLAGETQYF. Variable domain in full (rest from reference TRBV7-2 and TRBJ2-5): GAGVSQSPSNKVTEKGKDVELRCDPISGHTALYWYRQSLGQGLEFLIYFQGNSAPDKSGLPSDRFSAERTGGSVSTLTIQRTQQEDSAVYLCASSLEPGLAGETQYFGPGTRLLVL.

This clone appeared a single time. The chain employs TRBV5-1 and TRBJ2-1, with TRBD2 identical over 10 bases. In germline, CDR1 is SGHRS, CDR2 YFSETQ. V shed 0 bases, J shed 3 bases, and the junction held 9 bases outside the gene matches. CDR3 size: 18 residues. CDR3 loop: CASSLAQREGNNYNEQFF. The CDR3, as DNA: TGCGCCAGCAGCTTGGCACAGCGGGAGGGCAACAACTACAATGAGCAGTTCTTC.

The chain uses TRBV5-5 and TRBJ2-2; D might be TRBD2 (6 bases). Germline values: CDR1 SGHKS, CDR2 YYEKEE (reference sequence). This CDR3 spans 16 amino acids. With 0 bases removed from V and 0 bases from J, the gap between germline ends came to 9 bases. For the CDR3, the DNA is TGTGCCAGCAGCTTGGTAGCGGAGACGAACACCGGGGAGCTGTTTTTT. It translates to CASSLVAETNTGELFF.

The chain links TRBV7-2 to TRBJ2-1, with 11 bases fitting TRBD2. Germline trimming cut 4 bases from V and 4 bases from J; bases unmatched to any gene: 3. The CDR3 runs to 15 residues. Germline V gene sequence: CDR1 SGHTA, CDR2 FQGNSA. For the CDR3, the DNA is TGTGCCAGCAGCTATAGCGGGAGGGGTTACAATGAGCAGTTCTTC. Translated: CASSYSGRGYNEQFF.

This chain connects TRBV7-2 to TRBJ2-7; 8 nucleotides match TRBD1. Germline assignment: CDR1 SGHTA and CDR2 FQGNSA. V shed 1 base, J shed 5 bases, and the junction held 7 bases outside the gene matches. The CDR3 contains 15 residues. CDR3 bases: TGTGCCAGCAGCTTAGAGTCAGGGGGCAGGCACGAGCAGTACTTC. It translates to CASSLESGGRHEQYF.

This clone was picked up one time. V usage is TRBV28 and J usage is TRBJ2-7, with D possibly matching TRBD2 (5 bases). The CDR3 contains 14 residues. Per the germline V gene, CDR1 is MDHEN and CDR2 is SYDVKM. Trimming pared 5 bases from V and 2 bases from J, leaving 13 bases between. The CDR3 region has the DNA TGTGCCAGCAGTCAACTACTAGTTCCCTACGAGCAGTACTTC. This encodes CASSQLLVPYEQYF.

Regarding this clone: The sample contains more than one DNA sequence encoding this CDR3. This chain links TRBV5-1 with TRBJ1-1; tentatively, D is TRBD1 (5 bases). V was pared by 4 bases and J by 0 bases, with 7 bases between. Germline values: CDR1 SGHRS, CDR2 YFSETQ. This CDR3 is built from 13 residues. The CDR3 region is CASSRGLNTEAFF. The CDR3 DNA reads TGCGCCAGCAGCAGGGGTCTGAACACTGAAGCTTTCTTT.

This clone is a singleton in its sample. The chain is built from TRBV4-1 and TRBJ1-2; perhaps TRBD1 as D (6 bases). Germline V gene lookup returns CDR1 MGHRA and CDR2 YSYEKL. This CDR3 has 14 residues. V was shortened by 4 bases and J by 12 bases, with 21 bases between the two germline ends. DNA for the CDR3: TGCGCCAGCAGCCCCGTGAGGAGAAAGGCAGGGGACACCTTC. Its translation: CASSPVRRKAGDTF.

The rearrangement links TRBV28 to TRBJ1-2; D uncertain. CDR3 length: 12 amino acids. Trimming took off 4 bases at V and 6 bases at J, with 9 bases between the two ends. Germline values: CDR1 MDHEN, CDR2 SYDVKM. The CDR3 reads CASSSTTHGYTF. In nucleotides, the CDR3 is TGTGCCAGCAGTTCAACCACTCATGGCTACACCTTC.

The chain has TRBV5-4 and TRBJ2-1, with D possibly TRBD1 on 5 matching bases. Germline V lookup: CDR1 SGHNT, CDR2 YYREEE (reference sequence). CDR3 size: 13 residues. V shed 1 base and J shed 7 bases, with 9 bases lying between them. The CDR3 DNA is TGTGCCAGCAGCTTGCCGGCAGGGAATGAGCAGTTCTTC. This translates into CASSLPAGNEQFF.

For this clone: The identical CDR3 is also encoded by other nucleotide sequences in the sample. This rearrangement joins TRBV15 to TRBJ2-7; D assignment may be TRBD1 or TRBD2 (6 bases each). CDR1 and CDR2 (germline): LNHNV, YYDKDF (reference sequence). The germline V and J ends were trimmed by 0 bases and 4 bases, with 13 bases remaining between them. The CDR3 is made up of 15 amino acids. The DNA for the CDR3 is TGTGCCACCAGCAGAGATTCGGGGGCAGGATACGAGCAGTACTTC. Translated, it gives CATSRDSGAGYEQYF. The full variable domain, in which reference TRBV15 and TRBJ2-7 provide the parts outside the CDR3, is DAMVIQNPRYQVTQFGKPVTLSCSQTLNHNVMYWYQQKSSQAPKLLFHYYDKDFNNEADTPDNFQSRRPNTSFCFLDIRSPGLGDTAMYLCATSRDSGAGYEQYFGPGTRLTVT.

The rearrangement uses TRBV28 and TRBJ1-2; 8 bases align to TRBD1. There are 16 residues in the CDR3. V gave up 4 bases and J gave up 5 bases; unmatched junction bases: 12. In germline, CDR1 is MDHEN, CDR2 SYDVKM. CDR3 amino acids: CASSSTGASPRYGYTF. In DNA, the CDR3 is TGTGCCAGCAGTTCGACAGGGGCGAGCCCACGGTATGGCTACACCTTC.

The CDR3 reads CASSRDEGYGYTF. CDR3 nucleotides: TGTGCCAGCAGCCGCGACGAAGGCTATGGCTACACCTTC. The rearrangement uses TRBV5-6 and TRBJ1-2; D unclear. There are 13 residues in the CDR3. V was clipped by 4 bases and J by 4 bases, with 11 bases between them. Germline V lookup: CDR1 SGHDT, CDR2 YYEEEE.

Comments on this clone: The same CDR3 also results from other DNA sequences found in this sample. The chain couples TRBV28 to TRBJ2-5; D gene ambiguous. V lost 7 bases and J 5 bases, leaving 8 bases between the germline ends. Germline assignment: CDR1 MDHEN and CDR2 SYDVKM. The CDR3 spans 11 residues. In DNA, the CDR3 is TGTGCCAGCACTAGTGGTGAGACCCAGTACTTC. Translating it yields CASTSGETQYF.

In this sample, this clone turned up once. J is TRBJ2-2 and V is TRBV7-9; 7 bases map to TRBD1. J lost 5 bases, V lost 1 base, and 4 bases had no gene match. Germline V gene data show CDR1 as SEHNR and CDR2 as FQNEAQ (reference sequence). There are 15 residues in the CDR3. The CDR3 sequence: CASSLGTGQTGELFF. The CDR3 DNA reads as TGTGCCAGCAGCTTAGGGACAGGCCAAACCGGGGAGCTGTTTTTT.

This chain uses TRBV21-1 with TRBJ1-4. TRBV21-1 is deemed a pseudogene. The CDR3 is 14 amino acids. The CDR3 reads CARNPGLPTEKLFF. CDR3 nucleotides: TGTGCCAGGAATCCGGGACTCCCGACCGAAAAACTGTTTTTT.